This T cell receptor (beta chain) was captured in a study of regulatory T cells in long-lasting Graves disease. The authors built TCR beta libraries using iRepertoire HTBI primers and Arm-PCR of CDR3 regions. TCRdb re-analysed the multiplex PCR reads in MiXCR, keeping a single row per CDR3 protein. The table lists roughly 500,000 distinct CDR3 sequences, about 20% of them singletons. Specified time point: persistent/refractory GD, antithyroid drugs over 5 years with positive TRAb. The authors made the TCR library using RNA they extracted from PBMCs. CDR1 MDHEN and CDR2 SYDVKM come from the germline V gene. V was clipped by 3 bases and J by 4 bases, with 5 bases between them. This CDR3 region has 12 residues.

The starting material was peripheral blood mononuclear cells (PBMCs), obtained when the disease was refractory, from a patient treated with antithyroid drugs. This receptor was identified in a female donor with Graves disease. This chain links TRBV28 with TRBJ2-3; no clear D gene. The CDR3 loop reads CASSFGADTQYF. For the CDR3, the DNA is TGTGCCAGCAGTTTTGGAGCAGATACGCAGTATTTT.